Below, 10 T cell receptor beta chains from the same sample are listed, as sequenced in a study of PD-1 blockade in classical Hodgkin lymphoma. Produced via immunoSEQ multiplex PCR; TCRdb's table is partial and in-frame only. Of about 58,000 clones listed, approximately 90% are singletons. All patients experienced relapse after autologous stem cell transplantation, and brentuximab vedotin exposure was variable. The material was peripheral blood mononuclear cells (PBMCs), obtained before the second cycle of nivolumab. These receptors came from a human donor with classical Hodgkin lymphoma.

The chain joins TRBV7-6 to TRBJ2-1, with 8 bases that match TRBD2. This CDR3 region has 17 residues. Unmatched junction bases numbered 9, after V lost 2 bases and J lost 3 bases. Germline lookup yields CDR1 SGHVS and CDR2 FNYEAQ. CDR3: CASSLNGDGGVYNEQFF. CDR3 sequence (DNA): TGTGCCAGCAGCTTAAATGGGGACGGGGGGGTCTACAATGAGCAGTTCTTC. Using reference TRBV7-6 and TRBJ2-1 for the parts outside the CDR3, the full variable domain is GAGVSQSPRYKVTKRGQDVALRCDPISGHVSLYWYRQALGQGPEFLTYFNYEAQQDKSGLPNDRFSAERPEGSISTLTIQRTEQRDSAMYRCASSLNGDGGVYNEQFFGPGTRLTVL.

V and J are TRBV6-1 and TRBJ2-3, with 11 bases lining up with TRBD2. From germline, CDR1 is MNHNS and CDR2 SASEGT. CDR3 length: 16 residues. Trimming removed 3 bases from V and 0 bases from J; junction bases left unmatched: 2. In nucleotides, the CDR3 is TGTGCCAGCAGTGAGGGACTAGCGGCTAGCACAGATACGCAGTATTTT. Translated: CASSEGLAASTDTQYF.

V is TRBV28 and J is TRBJ2-7; D may be TRBD1 or TRBD2 (5 bases each). V was clipped by 3 bases and J by 0 bases, with 12 bases between them. Germline CDR1 and CDR2: MDHEN and SYDVKM. This CDR3 has 15 residues. The CDR3 loop reads CASSLPGRSSYEQYF. Written as DNA, the CDR3 is TGTGCCAGCAGTTTGCCGGGACGGAGCTCCTACGAGCAGTACTTC.

CDR3 residues: CASSPLVREQKATNEKLFF. The CDR3 nucleotides read TGTGCCAGCAGCCCCCTGGTCCGGGAGCAAAAAGCAACTAATGAAAAACTGTTTTTT. The chain employs TRBV7-9 and TRBJ1-4; D is ambiguous. CDR3 length equals 19 residues. The V gene lost 5 bases and the J gene lost 0 bases, with 22 bases spanning the gap. Germline values: CDR1 SEHNR, CDR2 FQNEAQ (reference sequence).

This chain joins TRBV6-6 and TRBJ2-4, with D perhaps matching TRBD2 (6 bases). CDR3 length equals 16 residues. The germline V and J ends were trimmed by 8 bases and 5 bases, with 22 bases remaining between them. Germline V gives CDR1 MNHNY, CDR2 SVGAGI (reference sequence). The CDR3 reads CASCRTGAGPENIQYF. The CDR3 DNA reads TGTGCCAGCTGCCGGACGGGAGCGGGCCCAGAAAACATTCAGTACTTC.

V usage is TRBV2 and J usage is TRBJ2-1; a weak D match, TRBD1 (5 bases). V dropped 7 bases and J dropped 6 bases, with 13 bases sitting between them. Per germline, CDR1 SNHLY and CDR2 FYNNEI. CDR3 length: 13 residues. CDR3 DNA: TGTGCCAGCAAAGCCCAGGGTAGCAATGAGCAGTTCTTC. It yields the protein CASKAQGSNEQFF. The whole variable domain, remainder taken from reference TRBV2 and TRBJ2-1, is EPEVTQTPSHQVTQMGQEVILRCVPISNHLYFYWYRQILGQKVEFLVSFYNNEISEKSEIFDDQFSVERPDGSNFTLKIRSTKLEDSAMYFCASKAQGSNEQFFGPGTRLTVL.

The V gene is TRBV14, the J gene TRBJ2-7; TRBD1 agrees at 8 bases. The CDR3 is made up of 15 amino acids. The germline CDR1 and CDR2 sequences are SGHDN and FVKESK. With V trimmed by 3 bases and J by 7 bases, 11 bases remained unmatched. The CDR3 DNA is TGTGCCAGCAGCCATGCCCGGACAGGGCCTAAAGAGCAGTACTTC. It yields the protein CASSHARTGPKEQYF. Looking up the rest from reference TRBV14 and TRBJ2-7 gives the full variable domain: EAGVTQFPSHSVIEKGQTVTLRCDPISGHDNLYWYRRVMGKEIKFLLHFVKESKQDESGMPNNRFLAERTGGTYSTLKVQPAELEDSGVYFCASSHARTGPKEQYFGPGTRLTVT.

The rearrangement uses TRBV28 and TRBJ2-3; no firm D call. CDR3 length: 15 amino acids. Trimming stripped 7 bases from V and 0 bases from J, with 14 bases between. Germline lookup yields CDR1 MDHEN and CDR2 SYDVKM. The CDR3 region is CASNRRSASTDTQYF. Here the CDR3 DNA reads TGTGCCAGCAACCGCAGGAGTGCTAGCACAGATACGCAGTATTTT.

The chain carries TRBV9 and TRBJ2-5, with TRBD2 matching 13 bases. Per germline, CDR1 SGDLS and CDR2 YYNGEE. The CDR3 sequence is 15 residues long. J lost 3 bases, V lost 4 bases, and 3 bases had no gene match. The CDR3 spells CASSPGTSGEETQYF. The CDR3 DNA follows: TGTGCCAGCAGCCCGGGGACTAGCGGGGAAGAGACCCAGTACTTC.

This chain's CDR3 is CASSSGQGSYNEQFF. The CDR3 nucleotides are TGTGCCAGCAGTTCCGGACAGGGGTCATACAATGAGCAGTTCTTC. The gene calls are TRBV28 and TRBJ2-1, with 9 bases that match TRBD1. V dropped 4 bases and J dropped 4; count of bases not matched to a gene: 5. The length of the CDR3 is 15 residues. From germline, CDR1 is MDHEN and CDR2 SYDVKM.